The T cell receptor beta chain described here comes from a study of T cell changes during pregnancy in multiple sclerosis. Comments on this clone: Relative to the germline gene, one junction end is altered; a read error may explain this.

TCRdb's copy holds only in-frame clones and misses some; the assay was immunoSEQ multiplex PCR. The sample yields 66,000 or so clones, roughly 90% seen once. The germline CDR1 and CDR2 sequences are MGHRA and YSYEKL. The CDR3 sequence is 17 residues long. The source material was CD8+ T cells from peripheral blood mononuclear cells, sampled before pregnancy. The rearrangement uses TRBV4-1 and TRBJ1-1; 7 bases align to TRBD1. The receptor was isolated from a female donor with multiple sclerosis, enrolled in a pregnancy study. CDR3 region: CASSQAVITGVKTEAFF. CDR3 bases: TGCGCCAGCAGCCAGGCTGTTATAACAGGGGTGAAGACTGAAGCTTTCTTT.